The 12 T cell receptor beta chains reported below all come from one sample, sequenced in a study of T-cell memory formation after mild COVID-19. TCRdb reprocessed the 5' RACE reads via MiXCR and lists one record per CDR3 protein. Of about 320,000 distinct CDR3 sequences in the sample, 13% to 15% were seen once. The specimen sequenced was PBMCs or a T cell subset sorted from them (not recorded which). The receptors originated from a man between 18 and 29 years old who had mild COVID-19 (a few samples of this study predate the infection). Cell type and time point are not known.

This clonotype came up a few times. The chain links TRBV20-1 to TRBJ2-3, with a weak D call TRBD2 (5 bases). This CDR3 comprises 11 residues. V lost 4 bases, J lost 9 bases, and 11 bases lay in between. Germline CDR1 is DFQATT and CDR2 is SNEGSKA (reference sequence). The CDR3: CSAILAGTQYF. The DNA of the CDR3 is TGCAGTGCTATTCTAGCTGGAACGCAGTATTTT.

This sequence joins TRBV19 and TRBJ1-2, with D unresolved. Trimming left V 1 base short and J 10 bases short, with 13 bases between. The CDR3 has 13 residues. Per germline, CDR1 LNHDA and CDR2 SQIVND (reference sequence). As DNA, the CDR3 is TGTGCCAGTAGTATAGGACGATCGATAGTCTACACCTTC. It translates to CASSIGRSIVYTF.

This clonotype showed up just a few times. The gene calls are TRBV4-1 and TRBJ1-3, with D uncertain. CDR1 and CDR2 from the germline V gene are MGHRA and YSYEKL. Trimming cost V 4 bases and J 0 bases, with 7 bases left between them. The CDR3 runs 14 residues. The CDR3 bases are TGCGCCAGCAGCCCGAGGAGCTCTGGAAACACCATATATTTT. Protein product: CASSPRSSGNTIYF.

The rearrangement links TRBV3-1 to TRBJ2-7; D not resolved. V was shortened by 4 bases and J by 5 bases, with 9 bases between the two germline ends. Germline loops: CDR1 LGHDT, CDR2 YNNKEL (reference sequence). The CDR3 totals 12 residues. CDR3 nucleotide sequence: TGTGCCAGCAGCCTCTCATGGAACGAGCAGTACTTC. Residues: CASSLSWNEQYF.

This clonotype was found a few times. V and J are TRBV10-2 and TRBJ2-5, with a tentative D call TRBD2 (6 bases). The V gene's germline CDR1 is WSHSY and CDR2 SAAADI. V lost 4 bases, J lost 3 bases, and 9 bases lay in between. The CDR3 spans 13 residues. The CDR3 protein is CASSGGGEETQYF. As DNA, the CDR3 is TGCGCCAGCAGTGGGGGCGGGGAAGAGACCCAGTACTTC.

This chain joins TRBV28 and TRBJ2-7; D call uncertain. The V end lost 5 bases, the J end lost 3 bases, and 8 bases lay between the germline ends. CDR1 and CDR2 from the germline V gene are MDHEN and SYDVKM. The CDR3 has 12 residues. For the CDR3, the DNA is TGTGCCAGCAGTCCCCATCTCTACGAGCAGTACGTC. This encodes CASSPHLYEQYV.

This clonotype was observed many times. The chain has TRBV7-2 and TRBJ2-3; 7 bases align to TRBD1. The germline CDR1 and CDR2 sequences are SGHTA and FQGNSA. V was clipped by 5 bases and J by 5 bases; unmatched bases: 10. The CDR3 has 15 amino acids. The CDR3 is CASSPMTGSRDTQYF. For the CDR3, the DNA is TGTGCCAGCAGCCCGATGACAGGGAGTAGAGATACGCAGTATTTT.

This chain joins TRBV7-8 and TRBJ1-1; D is unresolved. The CDR3 is 15 amino acids. From germline, CDR1 is SGHVS and CDR2 FQNEAQ. Deletions cut 1 base from V and 2 bases from J, with 11 bases between. The chain's CDR3 is CASSLVRHPNTEAFF. In DNA form, the CDR3 reads TGTGCCAGCAGCTTAGTGAGACATCCAAACACTGAAGCTTTCTTT.

The V and J genes are TRBV6-6 and TRBJ2-3; no definite D call. V was cut by 3 bases and J by 3 bases, with 7 bases left in between. The CDR3 has 13 residues. Germline V CDR1 and CDR2: MNHNY, SVGAGI (reference sequence). CDR3 nucleotides: TGTGCCAGCAGTTATCACACTACAGATACGCAGTATTTT. This encodes CASSYHTTDTQYF.

The table lists this clonotype with a few counts. The CDR3 sequence: CASSGSGDLGTQYF. In DNA form, the CDR3 reads TGTGCCAGCAGCGGCTCGGGGGACTTGGGTACGCAGTATTTT. J is TRBJ2-3 and V is TRBV11-2, with D maybe TRBD2 (6 bases). CDR1 SGHAT and CDR2 FQNNGV come from the germline V gene. V was pared by 5 bases and J by 8 bases, with 17 bases between. There are 14 residues in the CDR3.

This clonotype was counted between two and nine times. The chain carries TRBV9 and TRBJ1-1; 8 positions agree with TRBD1. The CDR3 contains 15 residues. CDR1 is SGDLS and CDR2 is YYNGEE in the germline V gene. V lost 0 bases, J lost 4 bases, and 5 bases stayed unmatched. CDR3 in amino acids: CASSVAVTGGTEAFF. The CDR3 DNA reads TGTGCCAGCAGCGTAGCTGTTACAGGGGGCACTGAAGCTTTCTTT. The full variable domain, its missing parts supplied by reference TRBV9 and TRBJ1-1, is DSGVTQTPKHLITATGQRVTLRCSPRSGDLSVYWYQQSLDQGLQFLIQYYNGEERAKGNILERFSAQQFPDLHSELNLSSLELGDSALYFCASSVAVTGGTEAFFGQGTRLTVV.

This clonotype was detected only a few times. J is TRBJ1-1 and V is TRBV4-1; the match to TRBD1 covers 11 bases. CDR3 size: 15 residues. Germline-derived CDR1 and CDR2 are MGHRA and YSYEKL. V trimming: 3 bases; J trimming: 6 bases; junction bases outside the gene matches: 6. The CDR3 DNA reads as TGCGCCAGCAGCCAGCTCCGGGACAGGGGGTCTGAAGCTTTCTTT. Amino acid sequence: CASSQLRDRGSEAFF.